This TCR beta chain was retrieved from a study of memory CD4+ T cells and cytomegalovirus serostatus. The sort gate was single viable CD3+CD4+CD8-CD45RO+ cells for memory CD4+ T cells. Profiling relied on immunoSEQ multiplex PCR, and the TCRdb table lists in-frame clones only, not all of them. The sample shows some 26,000 clones, about 78% of them seen only once. Looked up from germline, CDR1 is SGHRS and CDR2 is YFSETQ. V was clipped by 6 bases and J by 0 bases, with 10 bases between them. The CDR3 spans 13 residues. Sequenced sample: memory CD4+ T cells from blood. The chain couples TRBV5-1 to TRBJ2-7; no reliable D call. The sequence derives from an adult in good health and CMV-seronegative. The CDR3 DNA reads as TGCGCCAGCAAGGCCAGTGGCTCCTACGAGCAGTACTTC. Residues: CASKASGSYEQYF.